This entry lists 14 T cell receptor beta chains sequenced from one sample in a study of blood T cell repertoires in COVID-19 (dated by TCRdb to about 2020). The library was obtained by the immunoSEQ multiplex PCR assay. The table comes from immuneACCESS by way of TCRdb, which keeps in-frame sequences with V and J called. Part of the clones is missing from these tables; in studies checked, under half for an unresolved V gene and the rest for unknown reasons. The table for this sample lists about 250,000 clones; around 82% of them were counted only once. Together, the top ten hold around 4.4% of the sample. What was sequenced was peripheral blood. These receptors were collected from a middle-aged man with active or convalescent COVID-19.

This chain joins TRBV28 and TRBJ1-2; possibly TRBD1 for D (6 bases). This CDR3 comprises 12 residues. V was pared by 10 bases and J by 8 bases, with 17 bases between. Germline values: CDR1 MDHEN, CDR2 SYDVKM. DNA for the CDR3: TGTGCCACCCGTTACAGGGAGGGAGGCTACACCTTC. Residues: CATRYREGGYTF.

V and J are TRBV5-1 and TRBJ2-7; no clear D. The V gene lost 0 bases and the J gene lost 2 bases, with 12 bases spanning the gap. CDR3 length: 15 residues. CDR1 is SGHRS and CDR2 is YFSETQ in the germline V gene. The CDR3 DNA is TGCGCCAGCAGCTTGGAAGTGGGCAGCACCTACGAGCAGTACTTC. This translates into CASSLEVGSTYEQYF.

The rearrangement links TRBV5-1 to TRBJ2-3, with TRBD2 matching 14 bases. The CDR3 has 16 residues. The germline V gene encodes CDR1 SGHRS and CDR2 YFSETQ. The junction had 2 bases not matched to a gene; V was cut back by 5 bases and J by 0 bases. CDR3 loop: CASRWTSGGSTDTQYF. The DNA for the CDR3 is TGCGCCAGCAGATGGACTAGCGGGGGGAGCACAGATACGCAGTATTTT.

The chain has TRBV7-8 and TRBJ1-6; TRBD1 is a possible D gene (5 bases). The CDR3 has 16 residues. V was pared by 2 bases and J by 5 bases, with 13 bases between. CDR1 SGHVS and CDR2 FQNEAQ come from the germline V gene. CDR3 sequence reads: CASSLTGGGHNSPLHF. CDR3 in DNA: TGTGCCAGCAGCTTAACGGGGGGAGGCCATAATTCACCCCTCCACTTT.

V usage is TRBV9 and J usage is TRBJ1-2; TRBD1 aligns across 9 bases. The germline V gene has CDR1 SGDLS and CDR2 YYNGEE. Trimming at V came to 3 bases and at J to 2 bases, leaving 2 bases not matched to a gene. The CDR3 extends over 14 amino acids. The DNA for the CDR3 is TGTGCCAGCAGCGCCGGACAGGGGAACTATGGCTACACCTTC. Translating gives CASSAGQGNYGYTF.

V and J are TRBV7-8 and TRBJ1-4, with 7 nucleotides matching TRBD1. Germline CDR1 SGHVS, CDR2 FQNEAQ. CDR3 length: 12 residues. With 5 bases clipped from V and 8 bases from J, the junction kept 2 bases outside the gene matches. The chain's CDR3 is CASSGDREKLFF. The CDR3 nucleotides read TGTGCCAGCAGCGGGGACAGAGAAAAACTGTTTTTT.

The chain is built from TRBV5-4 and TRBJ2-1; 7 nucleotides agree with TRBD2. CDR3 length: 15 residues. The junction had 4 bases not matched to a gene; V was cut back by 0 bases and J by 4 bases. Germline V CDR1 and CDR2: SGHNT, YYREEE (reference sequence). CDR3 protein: CASSLEGLIYNEQFF. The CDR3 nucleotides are TGTGCCAGCAGCTTGGAGGGACTAATATACAATGAGCAGTTCTTC. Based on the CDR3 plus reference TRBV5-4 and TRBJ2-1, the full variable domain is ETGVTQSPTHLIKTRGQQVTLRCSSQSGHNTVSWYQQALGQGPQFIFQYYREEENGRGNFPPRFSGLQFPNYSSELNVNALELDDSALYLCASSLEGLIYNEQFFGPGTRLTVL.

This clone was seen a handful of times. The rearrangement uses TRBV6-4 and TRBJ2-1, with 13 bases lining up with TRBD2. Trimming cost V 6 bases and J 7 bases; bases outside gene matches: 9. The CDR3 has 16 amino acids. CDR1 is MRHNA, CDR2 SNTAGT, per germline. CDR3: CASSSSGTSGVNEQFF. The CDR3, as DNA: TGTGCCAGCAGCTCCTCCGGGACTAGCGGGGTTAATGAGCAGTTCTTC.

CDR3 region: CASSSTSGGARDEQFF. For the CDR3, the DNA is TGCGCCAGCAGCTCCACTAGCGGGGGGGCCAGGGATGAGCAGTTCTTC. J is TRBJ2-1 and V is TRBV5-1; 13 positions match TRBD2. The length of the CDR3 is 16 residues. The germline V gene has CDR1 SGHRS and CDR2 YFSETQ. Trimming took 3 bases from V and 8 from J; bases not matched to a gene: 8.

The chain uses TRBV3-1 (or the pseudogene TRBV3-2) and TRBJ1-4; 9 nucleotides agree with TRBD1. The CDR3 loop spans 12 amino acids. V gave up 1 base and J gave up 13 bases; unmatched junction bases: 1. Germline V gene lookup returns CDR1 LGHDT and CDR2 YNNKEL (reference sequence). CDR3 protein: CASSQGTGVLFF. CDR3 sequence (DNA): TGTGCCAGCAGCCAAGGGACAGGGGTACTGTTTTTT.

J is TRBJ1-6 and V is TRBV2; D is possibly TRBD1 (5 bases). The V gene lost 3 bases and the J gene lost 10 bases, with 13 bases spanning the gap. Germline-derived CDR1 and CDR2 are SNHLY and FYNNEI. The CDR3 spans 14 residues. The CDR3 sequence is CASSDGRAGSPLHF. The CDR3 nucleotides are TGTGCCAGCAGTGACGGCAGGGCGGGGTCACCCCTCCACTTT.

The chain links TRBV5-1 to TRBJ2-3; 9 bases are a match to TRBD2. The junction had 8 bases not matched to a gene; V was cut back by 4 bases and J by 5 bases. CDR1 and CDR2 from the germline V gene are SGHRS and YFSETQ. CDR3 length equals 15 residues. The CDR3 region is CASSVSGTSLDTQYF. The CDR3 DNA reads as TGCGCCAGCAGCGTCTCCGGGACTAGCCTAGATACGCAGTATTTT.

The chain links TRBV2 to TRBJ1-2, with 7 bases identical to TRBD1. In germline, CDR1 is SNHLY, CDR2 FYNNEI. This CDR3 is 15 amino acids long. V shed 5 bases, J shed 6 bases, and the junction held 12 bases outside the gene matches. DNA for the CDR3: TGTGCCAGCAGTTCCCAGGGGGTCGAGGAGAATGGCTACACCTTC. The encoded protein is CASSSQGVEENGYTF. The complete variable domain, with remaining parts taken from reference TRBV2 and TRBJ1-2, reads EPEVTQTPSHQVTQMGQEVILRCVPISNHLYFYWYRQILGQKVEFLVSFYNNEISEKSEIFDDQFSVERPDGSNFTLKIRSTKLEDSAMYFCASSSQGVEENGYTFGSGTRLTVV.

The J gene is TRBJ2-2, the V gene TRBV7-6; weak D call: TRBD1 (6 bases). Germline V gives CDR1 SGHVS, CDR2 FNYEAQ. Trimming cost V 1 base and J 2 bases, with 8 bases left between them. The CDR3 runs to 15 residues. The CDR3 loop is CASSLGDKNTGELFF. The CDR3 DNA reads TGTGCCAGCAGCTTAGGGGACAAAAACACCGGGGAGCTGTTTTTT.